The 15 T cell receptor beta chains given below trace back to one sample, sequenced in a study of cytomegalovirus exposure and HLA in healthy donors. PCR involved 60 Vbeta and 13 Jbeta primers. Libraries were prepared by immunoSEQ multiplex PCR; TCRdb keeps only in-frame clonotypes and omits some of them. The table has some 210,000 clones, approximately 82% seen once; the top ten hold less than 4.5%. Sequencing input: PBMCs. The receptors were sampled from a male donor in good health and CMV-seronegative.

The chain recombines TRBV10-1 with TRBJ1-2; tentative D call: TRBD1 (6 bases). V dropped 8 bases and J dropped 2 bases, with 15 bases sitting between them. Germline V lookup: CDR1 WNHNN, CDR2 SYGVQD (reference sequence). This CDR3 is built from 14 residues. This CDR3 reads CASRCQGINYGYTF. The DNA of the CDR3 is TGCGCCAGCCGATGTCAGGGGATCAACTATGGCTACACCTTC.

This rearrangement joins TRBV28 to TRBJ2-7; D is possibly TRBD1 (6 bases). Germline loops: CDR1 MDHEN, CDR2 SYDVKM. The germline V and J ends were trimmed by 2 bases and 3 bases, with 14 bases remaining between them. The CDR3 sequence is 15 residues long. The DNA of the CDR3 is TGTGCCAGCAGTTTAGGGCAGGGGATCGTCTACGAGCAGTACTTC. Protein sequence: CASSLGQGIVYEQYF.

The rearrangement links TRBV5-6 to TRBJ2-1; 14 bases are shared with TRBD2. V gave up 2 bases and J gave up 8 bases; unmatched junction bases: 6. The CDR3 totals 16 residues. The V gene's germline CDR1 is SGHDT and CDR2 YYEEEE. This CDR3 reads CASSLGPGLAGDEQFF. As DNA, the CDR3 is TGTGCCAGCAGCTTAGGGCCGGGACTAGCGGGAGATGAGCAGTTCTTC.

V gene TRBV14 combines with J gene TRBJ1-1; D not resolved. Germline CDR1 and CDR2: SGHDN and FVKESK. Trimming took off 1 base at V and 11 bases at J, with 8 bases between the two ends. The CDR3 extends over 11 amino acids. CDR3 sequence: CASSQVGWAFF. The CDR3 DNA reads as TGTGCCAGCAGCCAAGTCGGTTGGGCTTTCTTT. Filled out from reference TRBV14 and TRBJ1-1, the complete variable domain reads EAGVTQFPSHSVIEKGQTVTLRCDPISGHDNLYWYRRVMGKEIKFLLHFVKESKQDESGMPNNRFLAERTGGTYSTLKVQPAELEDSGVYFCASSQVGWAFFGQGTRLTVV.

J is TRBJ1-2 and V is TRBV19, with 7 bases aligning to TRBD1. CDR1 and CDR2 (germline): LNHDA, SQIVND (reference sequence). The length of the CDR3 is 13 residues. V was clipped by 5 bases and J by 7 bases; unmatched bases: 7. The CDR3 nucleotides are TGTGCCAGTAGTCCCAACAGGGGTCTTGGCTACACCTTC. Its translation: CASSPNRGLGYTF.

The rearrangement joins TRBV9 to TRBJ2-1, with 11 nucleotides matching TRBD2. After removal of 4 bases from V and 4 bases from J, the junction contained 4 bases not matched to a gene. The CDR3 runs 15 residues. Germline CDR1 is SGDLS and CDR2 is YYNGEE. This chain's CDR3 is CASSPTSGTYNEQFF. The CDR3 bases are TGTGCCAGCAGCCCGACTAGCGGGACTTACAATGAGCAGTTCTTC.

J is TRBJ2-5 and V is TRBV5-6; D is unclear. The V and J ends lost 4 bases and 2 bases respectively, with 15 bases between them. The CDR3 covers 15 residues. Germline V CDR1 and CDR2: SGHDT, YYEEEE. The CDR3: CASSPQTHLQETQYF. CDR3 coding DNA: TGTGCCAGCAGCCCTCAGACTCACTTACAAGAGACCCAGTACTTC.

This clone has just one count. The CDR3 spells CASSLGGGQGIHEQYF. CDR3 sequence (DNA): TGCGCCAGCAGCTTGGGTGGGGGACAGGGTATCCACGAGCAGTACTTC. The chain employs TRBV5-1 and TRBJ2-7; 9 bases fit TRBD1. Germline CDR1 reads SGHRS; CDR2 reads YFSETQ. The CDR3 is 16 amino acids. V lost 0 bases and J lost 5; bases outside the gene matches: 9.

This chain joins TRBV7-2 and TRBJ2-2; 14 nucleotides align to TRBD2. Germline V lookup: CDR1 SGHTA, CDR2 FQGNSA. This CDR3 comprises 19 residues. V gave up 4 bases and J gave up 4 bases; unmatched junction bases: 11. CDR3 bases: TGTGCCAGCAGCTCGCCGACTAGCGGGAGGGCCCGTGTCACCGGGGAGCTGTTTTTT. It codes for CASSSPTSGRARVTGELFF.

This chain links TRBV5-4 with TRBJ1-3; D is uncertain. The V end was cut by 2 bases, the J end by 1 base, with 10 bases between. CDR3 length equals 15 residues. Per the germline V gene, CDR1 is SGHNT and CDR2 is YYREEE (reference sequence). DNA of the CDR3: TGTGCCAGCAGCTTTTGGGCAGCTTCTGGAAACACCATATATTTT. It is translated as CASSFWAASGNTIYF.

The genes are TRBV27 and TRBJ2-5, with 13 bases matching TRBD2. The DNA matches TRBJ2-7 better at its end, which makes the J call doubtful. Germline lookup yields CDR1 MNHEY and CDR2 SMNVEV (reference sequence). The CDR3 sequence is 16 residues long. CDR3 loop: CASSPRTSGSSYEQYF. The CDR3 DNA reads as TGTGCCAGCAGTCCGCGGACTAGCGGGAGCTCCTACGAGCAGTACTTC.

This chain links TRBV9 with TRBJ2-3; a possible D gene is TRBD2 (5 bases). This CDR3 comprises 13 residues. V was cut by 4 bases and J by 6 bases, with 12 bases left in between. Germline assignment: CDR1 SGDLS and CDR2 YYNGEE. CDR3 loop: CASSTRPGDTQYF. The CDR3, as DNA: TGTGCCAGCAGCACAAGACCGGGGGATACGCAGTATTTT.

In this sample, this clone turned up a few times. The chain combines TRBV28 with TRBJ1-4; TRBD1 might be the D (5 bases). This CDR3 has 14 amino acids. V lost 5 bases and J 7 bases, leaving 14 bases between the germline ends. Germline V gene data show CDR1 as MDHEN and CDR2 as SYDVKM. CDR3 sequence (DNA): TGTGCCAGCAGTGGATTCGTAAGGGGTGAAAAACTGTTTTTT. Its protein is CASSGFVRGEKLFF.

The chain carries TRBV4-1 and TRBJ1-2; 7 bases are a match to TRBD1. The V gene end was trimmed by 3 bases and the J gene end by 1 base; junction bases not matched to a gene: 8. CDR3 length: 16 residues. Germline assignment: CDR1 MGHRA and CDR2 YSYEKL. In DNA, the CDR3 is TGCGCCAGCAGCCAGGGACAGAAACCCGTTAACTATGGCTACACCTTC. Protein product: CASSQGQKPVNYGYTF.

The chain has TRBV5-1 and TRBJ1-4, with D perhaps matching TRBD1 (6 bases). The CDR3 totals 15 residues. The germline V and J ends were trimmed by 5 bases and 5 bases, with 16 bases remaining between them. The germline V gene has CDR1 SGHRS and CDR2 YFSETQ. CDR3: CASRFAGASNEKLFF. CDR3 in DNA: TGCGCCAGCAGATTTGCGGGGGCTTCGAATGAAAAACTGTTTTTT.